The clone carrying this TCR beta chain occurred a few times. These data are taken from a study of human T cells and chemical hapten exposure. MiXCR, run by TCRdb on the RACE reads, gives a single entry per CDR3 protein. The sample lists some 180,000 distinct CDR3 sequences, about a fifth occurring once. Germline loops: CDR1 DFQATT, CDR2 SNEGSKA (reference sequence). Deletions cut 7 bases from V and 2 bases from J, with 11 bases between. The length of the CDR3 is 12 residues. Specified time point: patch test 1, 2 weeks after DPC sensitization. Treatment described: therapeutic diphenylcyclopropenone sensitization with weekly scalp DPC.

This clonotype was sampled from a woman aged 45 to 65 with alopecia areata. Some clones in this sample may be carry-over from other donors' samples. The chain has TRBV20-1 and TRBJ1-1; unclear D gene. The source was whole blood, collected in connection with sensitization to the hapten diphenylcyclopropenone (DPC). The CDR3 sequence: CSDMGLNTEAFF. The CDR3 coding sequence is TGCAGTGACATGGGTCTTAACACTGAAGCTTTCTTT.